The present entry profiles one TCR beta chain with its context. It was RNA transcripts that yielded the amplified TCR beta CDR3 regions. With the HTBI primer set, the TCR CDR3 went through a first round of RT-PCR. TCRdb reanalysed the multiplex PCR reads using MiXCR and keeps one entry per CDR3 protein. The sample yields hundreds of thousands of distinct CDR3 sequences, roughly 37% seen once. The entry originates in a study of T cells in Graves' hyperthyroidism and ophthalmopathy. This CDR3 contains 12 residues. Germline V CDR1 and CDR2: SGHVS, FNYEAQ. Trimming shortened V by 8 bases and J by 3 bases, and 8 bases separated the two germline ends.

The chain has TRBV7-6 and TRBJ1-5; possibly TRBD1 for D (5 bases). Sequenced sample: blood. This clonotype originated in a man between 18 and 35 years old with Graves' hyperthyroidism. The CDR3 nucleotides are TGTGCCAGCGCGGGACTCAATCAGCCCCAGCATTTT. Protein product: CASAGLNQPQHF.